The 20 T cell receptor beta chains listed next were all sequenced from one sample in a study of monozygotic twins with cystic fibrosis. The table came from immunoSEQ multiplex PCR; TCRdb's copy has only in-frame clones and leaves some out. The data hold nearly 25,000 clones, with approximately 90% observed a single time. The sample consisted of blood. These receptor sequences come from a girl aged 2 to 10 with cystic fibrosis.

The rearrangement uses TRBV5-1 and TRBJ1-5, with 11 positions matching TRBD1. This CDR3 is 14 amino acids long. V was clipped by 3 bases and J by 5 bases; unmatched bases: 1. CDR1 and CDR2 (germline): SGHRS, YFSETQ. Here the CDR3 reads CASSSGQGDQPQHF. CDR3 coding DNA: TGCGCCAGCAGCTCGGGACAGGGGGATCAGCCCCAGCATTTT. The entire variable domain, with the rest obtained from reference TRBV5-1 and TRBJ1-5, is as follows: KAGVTQTPRYLIKTRGQQVTLSCSPISGHRSVSWYQQTPGQGLQFLFEYFSETQRNKGNFPGRFSGRQFSNSRSEMNVSTLELGDSALYLCASSSGQGDQPQHFGDGTRLSIL.

The rearrangement uses TRBV6-5 and TRBJ2-5; D perhaps matches TRBD1 (5 bases). The ends were cut back, 0 bases at V and 4 bases at J, with 9 bases in the middle. The CDR3 consists of 14 residues. Germline V gene sequence: CDR1 MNHEY, CDR2 SVGAGI. Here the CDR3 reads CASSYSAGSETQYF. The CDR3 DNA sequence: TGTGCCAGCAGTTACTCTGCAGGGTCAGAGACCCAGTACTTC.

V is TRBV29-1 and J is TRBJ1-2; D gene unclear. Germline-derived CDR1 and CDR2 are SQVTM and ANQGSEA. This CDR3 region has 16 residues. With 0 bases removed from V and 1 base from J, the gap between germline ends came to 15 bases. Here the CDR3 DNA reads TGCAGCGTTGAAGATCTTGAGGGTAGCCTTAACTATGGCTACACCTTC. Its translation is CSVEDLEGSLNYGYTF.

This clone has just one count. J is TRBJ2-6 and V is TRBV5-1, with a weak D call TRBD1 (6 bases). The CDR3 has 14 amino acids. The V end lost 4 bases, the J end lost 2 bases, and 7 bases lay between the germline ends. Germline values: CDR1 SGHRS, CDR2 YFSETQ. CDR3 region: CASSEGAGANVLTF. The CDR3 DNA reads TGCGCCAGCAGCGAGGGGGCTGGGGCCAACGTCCTGACTTTC.

This clone was observed once. J is TRBJ1-2 and V is TRBV7-9, with 8 bases aligning to TRBD1. The CDR3 runs 14 residues. CDR1 SEHNR and CDR2 FQNEAQ come from the germline V gene (reference sequence). The ends lost 5 bases at V and 3 bases at J; junction bases unmatched: 5. CDR3 protein: CASSRQGRDYGYTF. DNA of the CDR3: TGTGCCAGCAGCCGACAGGGGCGGGACTATGGCTACACCTTC.

Only one count was recorded for this clone. This sequence joins TRBV5-4 and TRBJ2-1; 10 bases are a match to TRBD2. This CDR3 comprises 18 residues. Germline V gives CDR1 SGHNT, CDR2 YYREEE (reference sequence). Trimming removed 2 bases from V and 0 bases from J; junction bases left unmatched: 8. CDR3 loop: CASSLSSGGGRSYNEQFF. Here the CDR3 DNA reads TGTGCCAGCAGCTTATCTAGCGGGGGCGGGCGCTCCTACAATGAGCAGTTCTTC. Full variable domain (rest looked up from reference TRBV5-4 and TRBJ2-1): ETGVTQSPTHLIKTRGQQVTLRCSSQSGHNTVSWYQQALGQGPQFIFQYYREEENGRGNFPPRFSGLQFPNYSSELNVNALELDDSALYLCASSLSSGGGRSYNEQFFGPGTRLTVL.

This clone was picked up one time. The rearrangement links TRBV28 to TRBJ1-4, with unresolved D. The CDR3 has 14 amino acids. The V gene's germline CDR1 is MDHEN and CDR2 SYDVKM. V was pared by 3 bases and J by 6 bases, with 11 bases between. The CDR3 coding sequence is TGTGCCAGCAGTTTTGAGGGTGGTTATGAAAAACTGTTTTTT. This codes for CASSFEGGYEKLFF.

DNA of the CDR3: TGTGCCAGCAGCGGCCCGGGAATAGTGGAGACCCAGTACTTC. Its translation is CASSGPGIVETQYF. The chain carries TRBV2 and TRBJ2-5, with D possibly TRBD2 on 5 matching bases. The CDR3 length is 14 residues. The ends were cut back, 6 bases at V and 5 bases at J, with 16 bases in the middle. Germline loops: CDR1 SNHLY, CDR2 FYNNEI.

This chain uses TRBV2 with TRBJ2-1; D might be TRBD2 (6 bases). V was trimmed by 8 bases and J by 6 bases, leaving 11 bases between them. The germline V gene encodes CDR1 SNHLY and CDR2 FYNNEI. This CDR3 comprises 12 residues. Written as DNA, the CDR3 is TGTGCCAGCCGACTAGACTCCAATGAGCAGTTCTTC. Protein sequence: CASRLDSNEQFF.

The CDR3 protein is CASSVEGGGGQSYGYTF. In DNA form, the CDR3 reads TGTGCCAGCAGCGTAGAGGGTGGGGGAGGACAGTCCTATGGCTACACCTTC. The chain has TRBV9 and TRBJ1-2, with a tentative D call TRBD1 (6 bases). The CDR3 length is 17 residues. Germline V lookup: CDR1 SGDLS, CDR2 YYNGEE. V shed 0 bases and J shed 4 bases, with 19 bases lying between them.

This clone was counted a single time. The genes are TRBV4-3 and TRBJ1-2, with D possibly being TRBD1 (5 bases). The germline V gene has CDR1 LGHNA and CDR2 YSLEER. V lost 0 bases and J 5 bases, leaving 16 bases between the germline ends. The CDR3 contains 16 residues. The CDR3 spells CASSQDGTITTYGYTF. In nucleotides, the CDR3 is TGCGCCAGCAGCCAAGATGGGACCATAACCACTTATGGCTACACCTTC.

The chain carries TRBV4-1 and TRBJ1-1; D gene unclear. The V end lost 0 bases, the J end lost 4 bases, and 6 bases lay between the germline ends. Germline V CDR1 and CDR2: MGHRA, YSYEKL. This CDR3 spans 13 amino acids. CDR3 region: CASSQDLGTEAFF. CDR3 nucleotides: TGCGCCAGCAGCCAAGATTTGGGCACTGAAGCTTTCTTT.

This chain connects TRBV11-2 to TRBJ2-5, with 13 bases identical to TRBD2. The V gene end was trimmed by 4 bases and the J gene end by 5 bases; junction bases not matched to a gene: 13. CDR1 SGHAT and CDR2 FQNNGV come from the germline V gene. This CDR3 is 18 amino acids long. The CDR3 loop reads CASSSPRTSGGRRETQYF. Written as DNA, the CDR3 is TGTGCCAGCAGCTCGCCCCGGACTAGCGGGGGAAGGAGGGAGACCCAGTACTTC.

This sequence joins TRBV19 and TRBJ1-1; 7 bases agree with TRBD1. V trimming: 3 bases; J trimming: 0 bases; junction bases outside the gene matches: 4. The CDR3 runs 15 residues. The germline gives CDR1 LNHDA, CDR2 SQIVND (reference sequence). CDR3 in DNA: TGTGCCAGTAGTATTTACAGGGGCTTGAACACTGAAGCTTTCTTT. Translated, it gives CASSIYRGLNTEAFF.

CDR3 sequence: CASSRDLQETQYF. In nucleotides, the CDR3 is TGTGCCAGCAGTCGGGACTTACAAGAGACCCAGTACTTC. The chain uses TRBV2 and TRBJ2-5, with TRBD2 as a possible D gene (6 bases). Germline V CDR1 and CDR2: SNHLY, FYNNEI. The CDR3 loop spans 13 amino acids. V gave up 5 bases and J gave up 2 bases, with 9 bases separating them.

The chain has TRBV25-1 and TRBJ1-3, with TRBD1 matching over 7 bases. Germline V gives CDR1 MGHDK, CDR2 SYGVNS. Trimming at V came to 3 bases and at J to 1 base, leaving 6 bases not matched to a gene. The CDR3 sequence is 16 residues long. DNA of the CDR3: TGTGCCAGCAGTGAGGGAGGGGGCTCATCTGGAAACACCATATATTTT. Protein sequence: CASSEGGGSSGNTIYF.

This CDR3 reads CASSPNMGSYEQYF. CDR3 DNA sequence: TGTGCCAGCAGCCCTAACATGGGGAGCTACGAGCAGTACTTC. The V gene is TRBV7-2, the J gene TRBJ2-7; the D gene is possibly TRBD2 (5 bases). Trimming left V 5 bases short and J 3 bases short, with 14 bases between. CDR3 length: 14 residues. Germline CDR1 SGHTA, CDR2 FQGNSA.

The CDR3 DNA sequence: TGCAGCGTTGAAGACAACACTGAAGCTTTCTTT. This gives the protein CSVEDNTEAFF. This chain connects TRBV29-1 to TRBJ1-1; D remains unclear. The CDR3 has 11 amino acids. From germline, CDR1 is SQVTM and CDR2 ANQGSEA. Deletions cut 0 bases from V and 2 bases from J, with 1 base between.

The chain joins TRBV7-9 to TRBJ2-7; D not certain. V was cut by 6 bases and J by 4 bases, with 10 bases left in between. Looked up from germline, CDR1 is SEHNR and CDR2 is FQNEAQ (reference sequence). CDR3 length equals 12 residues. This CDR3 reads CASRLGSYEQYF. The CDR3 DNA is TGTGCCAGCAGGCTGGGTTCGTACGAGCAGTACTTC. The entire variable domain, with the rest obtained from reference TRBV7-9 and TRBJ2-7, is as follows: DTGVSQNPRHKITKRGQNVTFRCDPISEHNRLYWYRQTLGQGPEFLTYFQNEAQLEKSRLLSDRFSAERPKGSFSTLEIQRTEQGDSAMYLCASRLGSYEQYFGPGTRLTVT.

The CDR3 region has the DNA TGTGCCACCAAATCCGGGGCTTTTGTAGAGCAGTACTTC. Its protein is CATKSGAFVEQYF. This rearrangement joins TRBV19 to TRBJ2-7, with D tentatively TRBD1 or TRBD2 (5 bases each). Trimming left V 10 bases short and J 7 bases short, with 20 bases between. CDR1 is LNHDA, CDR2 SQIVND, per germline (reference sequence). This CDR3 contains 13 residues. Variable domain in full (rest from reference TRBV19 and TRBJ2-7): DGGITQSPKYLFRKEGQNVTLSCEQNLNHDAMYWYRQDPGQGLRLIYYSQIVNDFQKGDIAEGYSVSREKKESFPLTVTSAQKNPTAFYLCATKSGAFVEQYFGPGTRLTVT.